Reported below is one T cell receptor beta chain. Participant ages covered 18 to 89 years across around 22 US areas. Recovered Cohort 3 donors showed two negative PCRs, clearance, or symptom resolution. Germline lookup yields CDR1 MNHEY and CDR2 SMNVEV (reference sequence). With 6 bases removed from V and 0 bases from J, the gap between germline ends came to 9 bases. This CDR3 contains 14 residues. The data are from a study of blood T cell repertoires in COVID-19. About the research overall: Specimens from acute and convalescent COVID-19 originated in the United States, Italy and Spain. T cells, B-cell-depleted T cells, or PBMCs provided the cDNA or gDNA that served as material.

Produced via immunoSEQ multiplex PCR; TCRdb's table is partial and in-frame only. The table has hundreds of thousands of clones, 88% seen once; the top ten hold around 2.9%. The J gene is TRBJ1-3, the V gene TRBV27; D is ambiguous. Sequences were obtained from PBMCs or T cells enriched from blood (not recorded which). The origin of this receptor is a woman aged 50 to 65 who had recovered from COVID-19. The CDR3 reads CASRRSNSGNTIYF. In DNA, the CDR3 is TGTGCCAGCAGGAGGTCAAACTCTGGAAACACCATATATTTT.